The 4 T cell receptor beta chains in this list originate from one sample, sequenced in a study of T cells in Graves' hyperthyroidism and ophthalmopathy. TCR beta CDR3 regions were amplified from RNA transcripts. A first-round RT-PCR of the TCR CDR3 used the HTBI primer set. TCRdb passed the multiplex PCR reads through MiXCR, listing each CDR3 protein once. The sample holds roughly 630,000 distinct CDR3 sequences, around a sixth seen once. The sample taken for sequencing was blood. These TCRs come from a young woman with Graves' hyperthyroidism.

This clonotype was found many times. The J gene is TRBJ1-1, the V gene TRBV20-1, with 9 positions matching TRBD1. The ends lost 5 bases at V and 3 bases at J; junction bases unmatched: 7. Germline V gene data show CDR1 as DFQATT and CDR2 as SNEGSKA (reference sequence). This CDR3 has 14 amino acids. This CDR3 reads CSASGTGPDTEAFF. The CDR3 DNA sequence: TGCAGTGCTTCCGGGACAGGGCCCGACACTGAAGCTTTCTTT.

This clonotype showed up many times. The chain links TRBV29-1 to TRBJ2-7; D might be TRBD2 (5 bases). Germline CDR1 SQVTM, CDR2 ANQGSEA. The CDR3 is made up of 11 amino acids. Trimming took off 6 bases at V and 4 bases at J, with 10 bases between the two ends. The CDR3 bases are TGCAGCGTCTCGGACTTGTACGAGCAGTACTTC. It encodes CSVSDLYEQYF.

The V call is TRBV10-1, the J call TRBJ2-1; 13 nucleotides match TRBD2. Germline V gene sequence: CDR1 WNHNN, CDR2 SYGVQD (reference sequence). V dropped 2 bases and J dropped 3; count of bases not matched to a gene: 1. The CDR3 length is 16 residues. The CDR3 region has the DNA TGCGCCAGCAGTGAGGGACTAGCGGGAGACTACAATGAGCAGTTCTTC. This gives the protein CASSEGLAGDYNEQFF.

This clonotype has only a few counts. This chain uses TRBV12-5 with TRBJ2-1; 8 bases match TRBD2. The CDR3 covers 16 residues. The germline V gene encodes CDR1 LGHNT and CDR2 FRNRAP. The J segment lost 7 bases and the V segment lost 6 bases, leaving 14 bases of the junction unmatched. The CDR3 DNA is TGTGCTAGTGGCGCCCCGGGGGGGGCAGAACCGAATGAGCAGTTCTTC. Amino acids: CASGAPGGAEPNEQFF.